These 31 T cell receptor beta chains originate from one sample sequenced in a study of shared clonotypes between healthy human individuals. TCRdb keeps only in-frame clones here, not all; method: immunoSEQ multiplex PCR. The data show over 1.4 million clones, roughly 96% seen once. Sequenced input: naive CD4+ T cells sorted from blood. The subset: CD45RA+ positively selected. Source of these receptors: a man aged 25-45 years in good health.

The chain recombines TRBV28 with TRBJ1-1; D not resolved. The V gene's germline CDR1 is MDHEN and CDR2 SYDVKM. CDR3 size: 12 residues. V was clipped by 5 bases and J by 2 bases, with 6 bases between them. CDR3 loop: CASSPPNTEAFF. CDR3 DNA: TGTGCCAGCAGTCCCCCAAACACTGAAGCTTTCTTT. The variable domain in full, completed from reference TRBV28 and TRBJ1-1, reads DVKVTQSSRYLVKRTGEKVFLECVQDMDHENMFWYRQDPGLGLRLIYFSYDVKMKEKGDIPEGYSVSREKKERFSLILESASTNQTSMYLCASSPPNTEAFFGQGTRLTVV.

The V and J genes are TRBV10-3 and TRBJ1-5, with D hard to call. The CDR3 is 13 residues long. CDR1 and CDR2 from the germline V gene are ENHRY and SYGVKD. Trimming took off 6 bases at V and 6 bases at J, with 12 bases between the two ends. The CDR3 DNA is TGTGCCATCAGGAACCTTGCAGGTCAGCCCCAGCATTTT. It translates to CAIRNLAGQPQHF.

This sequence joins TRBV28 and TRBJ1-2; unclear D gene. In germline, CDR1 is MDHEN, CDR2 SYDVKM. The CDR3 length is 13 residues. V lost 7 bases to trimming and J lost 2 bases, with 11 bases between them. The DNA for the CDR3 is TGTGCCAGCAAGCCGGCAAGCAACTATGGCTACACCTTC. This codes for CASKPASNYGYTF.

V and J are TRBV5-1 and TRBJ2-7; 7 bases agree with TRBD1. Germline trimming cut 2 bases from V and 3 bases from J; bases unmatched to any gene: 8. Germline V gives CDR1 SGHRS, CDR2 YFSETQ. This CDR3 is 15 amino acids long. CDR3 protein: CASSFYGQEFYEQYF. The DNA of the CDR3 is TGCGCCAGCAGCTTTTACGGACAGGAATTCTACGAGCAGTACTTC.

The V call is TRBV15, the J call TRBJ2-7, with 8 bases lining up with TRBD1. The CDR3 totals 18 residues. Germline CDR1 LNHNV, CDR2 YYDKDF (reference sequence). V shed 1 base and J 0 bases; nucleotides not matched to a gene: 11. This CDR3 reads CATSRGTIQGVNSYEQYF. CDR3 DNA: TGTGCCACCAGCAGAGGAACCATACAGGGGGTGAACTCCTACGAGCAGTACTTC. Based on the CDR3 plus reference TRBV15 and TRBJ2-7, the full variable domain is DAMVIQNPRYQVTQFGKPVTLSCSQTLNHNVMYWYQQKSSQAPKLLFHYYDKDFNNEADTPDNFQSRRPNTSFCFLDIRSPGLGDTAMYLCATSRGTIQGVNSYEQYFGPGTRLTVT.

The rearrangement links TRBV5-4 to TRBJ2-3; 12 positions agree with TRBD2. Per the germline V gene, CDR1 is SGHNT and CDR2 is YYREEE (reference sequence). This CDR3 has 17 amino acids. The ends lost 4 bases at V and 0 bases at J; junction bases unmatched: 6. CDR3 sequence (DNA): TGTGCCAGCAGCCCACAACTAGCGGGAGGCAGCACAGATACGCAGTATTTT. Translating gives CASSPQLAGGSTDTQYF.

This chain joins TRBV7-2 and TRBJ1-4; D not resolved. CDR1 and CDR2 from the germline V gene are SGHTA and FQGNSA. V lost 2 bases, J lost 5 bases, and 12 bases lay in between. The CDR3 extends over 15 amino acids. CDR3 in amino acids: CASSLYTNENEKLFF. As DNA, the CDR3 is TGTGCCAGCAGCTTATACACGAACGAGAATGAAAAACTGTTTTTT.

The gene calls are TRBV11-2 and TRBJ2-1, with 10 bases that match TRBD2. V gave up 2 bases and J gave up 9 bases; unmatched junction bases: 4. This CDR3 spans 14 amino acids. CDR1 and CDR2 from the germline V gene are SGHAT and FQNNGV. The CDR3 sequence is CASSLIPSGSEQFF. Written as DNA, the CDR3 is TGTGCCAGCAGCTTAATTCCTAGCGGGAGTGAGCAGTTCTTC.

The chain employs TRBV5-1 and TRBJ2-5, with 7 bases lining up with TRBD1. With 2 bases clipped from V and 5 bases from J, the junction kept 6 bases outside the gene matches. The CDR3 has 14 residues. CDR1 SGHRS and CDR2 YFSETQ come from the germline V gene. Here the CDR3 reads CASSLGGRSETQYF. CDR3 nucleotides: TGCGCCAGCAGCTTAGGGGGCCGCTCGGAGACCCAGTACTTC.

CDR3 sequence: CASRQGLAASTDTQYF. CDR3 nucleotide sequence: TGTGCCAGCAGACAGGGACTAGCGGCGAGCACAGATACGCAGTATTTT. The rearrangement links TRBV7-2 to TRBJ2-3; 11 nucleotides align to TRBD2. Germline CDR1 is SGHTA and CDR2 is FQGNSA. The CDR3 is 16 amino acids. With 6 bases clipped from V and 0 bases from J, the junction kept 5 bases outside the gene matches.

The genes are TRBV27 and TRBJ2-2; tentatively, D is TRBD2 (5 bases). Per germline, CDR1 MNHEY and CDR2 SMNVEV (reference sequence). Trimming removed 1 base from V and 5 bases from J, with 8 bases in between. This CDR3 is 14 amino acids long. This CDR3 reads CASSLYPGTGELFF. The CDR3 coding sequence is TGTGCCAGCAGTTTATATCCGGGGACCGGGGAGCTGTTTTTT.

V is TRBV4-1 and J is TRBJ2-3; D gene ambiguous. Germline V gives CDR1 MGHRA, CDR2 YSYEKL. Trimming took off 1 base at V and 0 bases at J, with 14 bases between the two ends. The CDR3 sequence is 17 residues long. The CDR3 DNA reads as TGCGCCAGCAGCCAAGTTGGTGTACAACCTAGCACAGATACGCAGTATTTT. Translating gives CASSQVGVQPSTDTQYF.

J is TRBJ2-5 and V is TRBV7-9; possibly TRBD1 for D (5 bases). The V end lost 0 bases, the J end lost 9 bases, and 5 bases lay between the germline ends. This CDR3 region has 11 residues. CDR1 and CDR2 (germline): SEHNR, FQNEAQ (reference sequence). Written as DNA, the CDR3 is TGTGCCAGCAGCTTAGCAGGGGCCCAGTACTTC. It is translated as CASSLAGAQYF.

The chain joins TRBV5-6 to TRBJ2-1; D might be TRBD2 (6 bases). The CDR3 totals 15 residues. The V end lost 0 bases, the J end lost 10 bases, and 17 bases lay between the germline ends. Germline assignment: CDR1 SGHDT and CDR2 YYEEEE. The CDR3 DNA follows: TGTGCCAGCAGCTTGGCTCCTCGCGGGACTTCAGAGCAGTTCTTC. Its protein is CASSLAPRGTSEQFF.

The rearrangement joins TRBV11-2 to TRBJ2-7; 7 nucleotides align to TRBD2. The CDR3 is made up of 13 amino acids. With V trimmed by 4 bases and J by 5 bases, 5 bases remained unmatched. Germline V CDR1 and CDR2: SGHAT, FQNNGV. This CDR3 reads CASSSGGSDEQYF. CDR3 coding DNA: TGTGCCAGCAGCTCCGGGGGGTCCGACGAGCAGTACTTC.

This clone appeared once. This rearrangement joins TRBV5-1 to TRBJ2-1; no definite D call. Trimming removed 0 bases from V and 5 bases from J, with 12 bases in between. The CDR3 contains 15 residues. Germline V gives CDR1 SGHRS, CDR2 YFSETQ. The CDR3 DNA is TGCGCCAGCAGCTTGGTCGTCAGTTTGAACAATGAGCAGTTCTTC. It translates to CASSLVVSLNNEQFF.

The chain carries TRBV9 and TRBJ1-5; D unresolved. The germline gives CDR1 SGDLS, CDR2 YYNGEE. The CDR3 sequence is 12 residues long. V lost 3 bases and J lost 9, with 10 bases in between. CDR3: CASSDGRRPQHF. The CDR3 nucleotides are TGTGCCAGCAGCGACGGACGGCGGCCCCAGCATTTT.

This clone was seen a single time. Other DNA sequences in this sample translate to the same CDR3. V gene TRBV18 combines with J gene TRBJ2-7, with a tentative D call TRBD2 (7 bases). From germline, CDR1 is KGHSH and CDR2 LQKENI. The CDR3 spans 14 residues. The V end lost 6 bases, the J end lost 3 bases, and 15 bases lay between the germline ends. CDR3 in amino acids: CASSPGGLFYEQYF. Written as DNA, the CDR3 is TGTGCCAGCTCCCCGGGGGGCCTTTTCTACGAGCAGTACTTC.

The chain links TRBV30 to TRBJ2-5; a possible D gene is TRBD1 (5 bases). Trimming removed 0 bases at V and 11 bases at J, with 13 bases between. The germline CDR1 and CDR2 sequences are GTSNPN and SVGIG (reference sequence). The CDR3 sequence is 12 residues long. The CDR3 loop is CAWSVLGPGQYF. DNA of the CDR3: TGTGCCTGGAGTGTACTGGGGCCCGGACAGTACTTC.

The J gene is TRBJ2-1, the V gene TRBV11-3, with 7 positions matching TRBD1. Per the germline V gene, CDR1 is SGHNT and CDR2 is YENEEA. CDR3 length: 15 amino acids. V was clipped by 5 bases and J by 9 bases; unmatched bases: 13. The CDR3 loop is CASSEGGLDRGEQFF. As DNA, the CDR3 is TGTGCCAGCAGCGAAGGGGGCCTAGATCGTGGTGAGCAGTTCTTC.

The rearrangement uses TRBV7-9 and TRBJ2-3; TRBD1 matches at 8 bases. V trimming: 5 bases; J trimming: 6 bases; junction bases outside the gene matches: 7. The CDR3 spans 14 residues. Germline CDR1 is SEHNR and CDR2 is FQNEAQ (reference sequence). CDR3 residues: CASSGRTGLDTQYF. The CDR3 nucleotides are TGTGCCAGCAGCGGGCGGACAGGGCTGGATACGCAGTATTTT.

Turning to this clone: Other DNA sequences within the sample encode an identical CDR3. The V gene is TRBV6-5, the J gene TRBJ1-4, with a possible D match to TRBD1 (5 bases). V lost 6 bases and J lost 0, with 8 bases in between. The CDR3 is 14 amino acids. Germline V CDR1 and CDR2: MNHEY, SVGAGI. Here the CDR3 reads CASSPTATNEKLFF. In nucleotides, the CDR3 is TGTGCCAGCAGCCCGACAGCAACTAATGAAAAACTGTTTTTT.

V gene TRBV5-4 combines with J gene TRBJ2-3, with 15 bases that match TRBD2. With V trimmed by 7 bases and J by 3 bases, 3 bases remained unmatched. The CDR3 is made up of 15 amino acids. Germline V gives CDR1 SGHNT, CDR2 YYREEE (reference sequence). The CDR3, as DNA: TGTGCCAGCGGAGGACTAGCGGGAGGGACAGATACGCAGTATTTT. It encodes CASGGLAGGTDTQYF. The full variable domain, in which reference TRBV5-4 and TRBJ2-3 provide the parts outside the CDR3, is ETGVTQSPTHLIKTRGQQVTLRCSSQSGHNTVSWYQQALGQGPQFIFQYYREEENGRGNFPPRFSGLQFPNYSSELNVNALELDDSALYLCASGGLAGGTDTQYFGPGTRLTVL.

The chain has TRBV15 and TRBJ2-5; D perhaps matches TRBD1 (5 bases). The J call may be wrong; the DNA end is better matched by TRBJ2-7. There are 14 residues in the CDR3. In germline, CDR1 is LNHNV, CDR2 YYDKDF (reference sequence). CDR3 in amino acids: CATSRDSRVGEQYF. The CDR3 nucleotides are TGTGCCACCAGCAGAGACTCCAGGGTGGGCGAGCAGTACTTC.

This chain uses TRBV10-2 with TRBJ1-5; possible D gene TRBD1, 6 bases. CDR3 length equals 14 residues. With 4 bases removed from V and 11 bases from J, the gap between germline ends came to 18 bases. Germline V gene data show CDR1 as WSHSY and CDR2 as SAAADI. The CDR3 DNA follows: TGCGCCAGCAGTGGGGGGGGCAGGGGCAGTGCCCAGCATTTT. Residues: CASSGGGRGSAQHF.

The chain employs TRBV28 and TRBJ2-2; 12 bases match TRBD2. Germline V gives CDR1 MDHEN, CDR2 SYDVKM. V lost 1 base, J lost 4 bases, and 10 bases stayed unmatched. The CDR3 has 19 amino acids. In DNA form, the CDR3 reads TGTGCCAGCAGTTTATCTCCCTCTAGCGGGAGGGCCATCACCGGGGAGCTGTTTTTT. This gives the protein CASSLSPSSGRAITGELFF.

The CDR3 is CASSDLLADAYEQYF. The CDR3 DNA is TGCGCCAGCAGTGACCTATTAGCGGATGCCTACGAGCAGTACTTC. This chain uses TRBV10-2 with TRBJ2-7; maybe TRBD2 (6 bases). Germline CDR1 reads WSHSY; CDR2 reads SAAADI. Trimming shortened V by 3 bases and J by 2 bases, and 14 bases separated the two germline ends. CDR3 length: 15 amino acids.

The sample holds one count of this clone. This rearrangement joins TRBV6-1 to TRBJ2-2; tentatively, D is TRBD2 (5 bases). Per the germline V gene, CDR1 is MNHNS and CDR2 is SASEGT. The V end lost 2 bases, the J end lost 5 bases, and 12 bases lay between the germline ends. This CDR3 has 15 residues. The DNA for the CDR3 is TGTGCCAGCAGTGAATTTCCAGGAGGAACCGGGGAGCTGTTTTTT. Amino acids: CASSEFPGGTGELFF.

The chain combines TRBV18 with TRBJ1-1; 9 bases match TRBD1. CDR1 KGHSH and CDR2 LQKENI come from the germline V gene. Trimming at V came to 2 bases and at J to 6 bases, leaving 4 bases not matched to a gene. This CDR3 spans 14 amino acids. Written as DNA, the CDR3 is TGTGCCAGCTCACCAAAGGACAGGGGCCCTGAAGCTTTCTTT. This gives the protein CASSPKDRGPEAFF. Using reference TRBV18 and TRBJ1-1 for the parts outside the CDR3, the full variable domain is NAGVMQNPRHLVRRRGQEARLRCSPMKGHSHVYWYRQLPEEGLKFMVYLQKENIIDESGMPKERFSAEFPKEGPSILRIQQVVRGDSAAYFCASSPKDRGPEAFFGQGTRLTVV.

This chain links TRBV7-8 with TRBJ1-1; D not resolved. Germline values: CDR1 SGHVS, CDR2 FQNEAQ. Deletions cut 8 bases from V and 3 bases from J, with 13 bases between. CDR3 size: 13 residues. CDR3 nucleotides: TGTGCCAGCGGGCTCCGGGTTTACACTGAAGCTTTCTTT. As protein: CASGLRVYTEAFF. The full variable domain, in which reference TRBV7-8 and TRBJ1-1 provide the parts outside the CDR3, is GAGVSQSPRYKVAKRGQDVALRCDPISGHVSLFWYQQALGQGPEFLTYFQNEAQLDKSGLPSDRFFAERPEGSVSTLKIQRTQQEDSAVYLCASGLRVYTEAFFGQGTRLTVV.

This rearrangement joins TRBV29-1 to TRBJ2-4; D is unclear. Germline V gives CDR1 SQVTM, CDR2 ANQGSEA. V shed 1 base and J shed 5 bases, with 6 bases lying between them. This CDR3 spans 12 amino acids. CDR3 sequence: CSVEVAENIQYF. CDR3 bases: TGCAGCGTTGAAGTTGCGGAAAACATTCAGTACTTC.